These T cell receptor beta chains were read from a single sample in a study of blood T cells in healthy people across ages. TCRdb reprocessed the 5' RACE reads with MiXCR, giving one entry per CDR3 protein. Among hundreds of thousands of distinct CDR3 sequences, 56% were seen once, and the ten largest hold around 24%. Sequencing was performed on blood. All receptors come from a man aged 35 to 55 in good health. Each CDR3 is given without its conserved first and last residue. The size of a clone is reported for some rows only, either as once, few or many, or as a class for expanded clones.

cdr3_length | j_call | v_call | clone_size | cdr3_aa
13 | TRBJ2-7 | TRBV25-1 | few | ASSADSSLLYEQY
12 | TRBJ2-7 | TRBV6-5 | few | ASGRGASTYEQY
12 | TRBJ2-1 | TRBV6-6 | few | ASSWRGSYNEQF
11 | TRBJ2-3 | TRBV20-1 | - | SARATGTDTQY
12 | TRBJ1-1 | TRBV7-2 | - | ASRFPGQNTEAF
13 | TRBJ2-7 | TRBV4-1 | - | ASSHRTSGMYEQY
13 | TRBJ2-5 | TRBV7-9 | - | ASSLDGGSGETQY
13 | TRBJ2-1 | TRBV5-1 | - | ASSLPRSAPNEQF
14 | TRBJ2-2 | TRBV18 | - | ASSPIIDRAGGELF
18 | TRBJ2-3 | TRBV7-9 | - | ASSSRGSGVLQDDTDTQY
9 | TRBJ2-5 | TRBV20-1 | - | SAPVDHEQY
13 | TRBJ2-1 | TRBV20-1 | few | SARDPAGTYNEQF
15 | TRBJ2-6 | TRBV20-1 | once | SAPLAATSSGADVLT
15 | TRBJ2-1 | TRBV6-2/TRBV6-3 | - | ATSVLAGQEDDNEQF
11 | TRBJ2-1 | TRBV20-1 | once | SASRTGRNEQF